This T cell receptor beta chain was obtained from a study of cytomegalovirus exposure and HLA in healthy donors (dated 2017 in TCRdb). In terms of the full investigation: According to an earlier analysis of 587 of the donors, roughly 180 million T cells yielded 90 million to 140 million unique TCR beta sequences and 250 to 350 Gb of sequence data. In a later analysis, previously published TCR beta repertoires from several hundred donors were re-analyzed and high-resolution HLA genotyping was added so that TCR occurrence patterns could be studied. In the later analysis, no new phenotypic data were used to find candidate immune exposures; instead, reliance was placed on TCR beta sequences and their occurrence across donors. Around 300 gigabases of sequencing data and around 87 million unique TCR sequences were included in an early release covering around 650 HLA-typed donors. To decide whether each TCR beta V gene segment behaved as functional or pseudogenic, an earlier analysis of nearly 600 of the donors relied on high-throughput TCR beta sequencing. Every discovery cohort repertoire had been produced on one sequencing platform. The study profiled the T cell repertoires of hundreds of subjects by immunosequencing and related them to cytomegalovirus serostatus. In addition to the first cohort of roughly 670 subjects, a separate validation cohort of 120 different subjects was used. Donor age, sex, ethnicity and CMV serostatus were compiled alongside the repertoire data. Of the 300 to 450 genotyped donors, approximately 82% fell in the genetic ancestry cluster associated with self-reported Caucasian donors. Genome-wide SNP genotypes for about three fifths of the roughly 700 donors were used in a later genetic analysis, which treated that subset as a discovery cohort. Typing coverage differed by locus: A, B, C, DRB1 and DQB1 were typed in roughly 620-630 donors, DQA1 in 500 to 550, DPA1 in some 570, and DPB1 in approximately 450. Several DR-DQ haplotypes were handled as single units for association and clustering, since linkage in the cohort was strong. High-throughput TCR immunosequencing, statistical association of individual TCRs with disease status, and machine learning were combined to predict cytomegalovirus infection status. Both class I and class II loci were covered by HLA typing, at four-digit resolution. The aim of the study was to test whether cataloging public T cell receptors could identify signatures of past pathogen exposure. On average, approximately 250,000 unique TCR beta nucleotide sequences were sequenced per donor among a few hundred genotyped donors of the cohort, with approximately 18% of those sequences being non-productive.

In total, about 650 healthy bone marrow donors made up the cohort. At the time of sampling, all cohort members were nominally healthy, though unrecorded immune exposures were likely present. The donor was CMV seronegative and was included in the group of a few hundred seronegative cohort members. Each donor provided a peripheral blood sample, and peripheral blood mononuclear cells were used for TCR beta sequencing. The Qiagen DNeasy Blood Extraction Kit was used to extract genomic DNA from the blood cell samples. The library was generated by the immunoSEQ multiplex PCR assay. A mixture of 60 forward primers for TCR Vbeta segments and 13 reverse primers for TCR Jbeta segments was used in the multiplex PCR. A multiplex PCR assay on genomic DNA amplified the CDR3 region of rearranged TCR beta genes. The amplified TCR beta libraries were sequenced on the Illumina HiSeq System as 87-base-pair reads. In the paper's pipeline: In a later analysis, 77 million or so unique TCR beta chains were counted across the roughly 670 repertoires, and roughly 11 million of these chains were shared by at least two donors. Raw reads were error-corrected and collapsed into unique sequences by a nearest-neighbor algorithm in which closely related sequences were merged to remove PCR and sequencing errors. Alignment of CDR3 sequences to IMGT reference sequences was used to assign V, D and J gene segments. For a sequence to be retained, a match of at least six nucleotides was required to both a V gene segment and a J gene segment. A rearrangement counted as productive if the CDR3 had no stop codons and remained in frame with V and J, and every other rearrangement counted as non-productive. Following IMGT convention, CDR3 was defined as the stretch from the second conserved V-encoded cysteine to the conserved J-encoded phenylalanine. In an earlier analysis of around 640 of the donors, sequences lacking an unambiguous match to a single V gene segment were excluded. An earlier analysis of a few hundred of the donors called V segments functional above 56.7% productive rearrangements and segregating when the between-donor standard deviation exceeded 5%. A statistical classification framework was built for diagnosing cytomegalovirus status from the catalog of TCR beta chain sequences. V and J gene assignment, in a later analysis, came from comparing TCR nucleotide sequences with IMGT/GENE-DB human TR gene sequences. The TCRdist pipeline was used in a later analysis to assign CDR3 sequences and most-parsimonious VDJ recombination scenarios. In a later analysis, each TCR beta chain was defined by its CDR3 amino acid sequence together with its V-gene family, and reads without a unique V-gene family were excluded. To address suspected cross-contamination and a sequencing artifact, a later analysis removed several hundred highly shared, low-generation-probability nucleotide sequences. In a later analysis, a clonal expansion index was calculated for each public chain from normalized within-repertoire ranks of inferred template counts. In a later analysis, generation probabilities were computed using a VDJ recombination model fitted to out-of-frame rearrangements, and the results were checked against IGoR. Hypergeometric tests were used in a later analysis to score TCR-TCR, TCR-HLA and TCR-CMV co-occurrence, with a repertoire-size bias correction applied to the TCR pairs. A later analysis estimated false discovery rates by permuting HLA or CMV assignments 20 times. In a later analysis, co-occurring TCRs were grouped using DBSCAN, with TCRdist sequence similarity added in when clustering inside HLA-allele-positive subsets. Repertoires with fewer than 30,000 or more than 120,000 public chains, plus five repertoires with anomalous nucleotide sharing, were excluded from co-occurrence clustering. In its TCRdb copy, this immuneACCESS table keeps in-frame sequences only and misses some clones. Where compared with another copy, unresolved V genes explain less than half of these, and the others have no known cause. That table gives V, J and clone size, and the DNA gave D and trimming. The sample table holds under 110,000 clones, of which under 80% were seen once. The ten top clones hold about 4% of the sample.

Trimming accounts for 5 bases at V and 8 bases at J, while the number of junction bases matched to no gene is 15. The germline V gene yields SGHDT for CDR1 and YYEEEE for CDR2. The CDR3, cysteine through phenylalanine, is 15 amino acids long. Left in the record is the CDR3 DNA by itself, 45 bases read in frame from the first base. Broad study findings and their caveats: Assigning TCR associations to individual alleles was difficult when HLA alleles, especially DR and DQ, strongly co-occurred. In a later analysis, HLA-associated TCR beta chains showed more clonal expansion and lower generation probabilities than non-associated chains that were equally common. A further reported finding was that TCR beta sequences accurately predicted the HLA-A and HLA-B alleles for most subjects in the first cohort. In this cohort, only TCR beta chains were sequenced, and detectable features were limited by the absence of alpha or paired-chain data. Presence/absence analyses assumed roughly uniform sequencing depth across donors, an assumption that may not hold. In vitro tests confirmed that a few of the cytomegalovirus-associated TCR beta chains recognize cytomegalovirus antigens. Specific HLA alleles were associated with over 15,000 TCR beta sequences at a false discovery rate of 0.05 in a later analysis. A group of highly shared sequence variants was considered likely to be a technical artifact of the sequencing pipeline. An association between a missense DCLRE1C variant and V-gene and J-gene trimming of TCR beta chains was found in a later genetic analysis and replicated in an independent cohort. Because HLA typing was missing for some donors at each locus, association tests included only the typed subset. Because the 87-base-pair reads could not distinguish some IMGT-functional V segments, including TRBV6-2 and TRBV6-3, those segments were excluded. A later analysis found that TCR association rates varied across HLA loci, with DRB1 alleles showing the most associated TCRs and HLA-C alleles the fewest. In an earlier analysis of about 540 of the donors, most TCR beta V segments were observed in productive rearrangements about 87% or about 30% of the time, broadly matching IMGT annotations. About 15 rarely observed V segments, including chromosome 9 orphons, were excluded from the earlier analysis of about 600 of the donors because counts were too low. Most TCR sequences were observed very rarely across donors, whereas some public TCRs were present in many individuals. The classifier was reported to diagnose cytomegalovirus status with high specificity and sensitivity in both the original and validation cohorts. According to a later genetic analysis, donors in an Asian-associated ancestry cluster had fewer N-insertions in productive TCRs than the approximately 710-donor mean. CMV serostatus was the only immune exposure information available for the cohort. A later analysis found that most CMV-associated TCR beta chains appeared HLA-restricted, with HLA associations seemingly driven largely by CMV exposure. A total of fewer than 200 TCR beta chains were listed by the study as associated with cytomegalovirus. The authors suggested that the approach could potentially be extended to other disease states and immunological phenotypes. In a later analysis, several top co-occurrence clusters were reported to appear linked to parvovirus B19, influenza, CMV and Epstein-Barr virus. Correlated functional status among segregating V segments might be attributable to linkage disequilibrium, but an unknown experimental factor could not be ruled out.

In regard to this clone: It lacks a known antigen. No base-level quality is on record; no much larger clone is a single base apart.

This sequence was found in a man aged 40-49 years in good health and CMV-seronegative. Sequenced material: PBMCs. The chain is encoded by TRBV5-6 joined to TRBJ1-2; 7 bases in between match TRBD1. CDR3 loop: CASSLFGTVEGGYTF. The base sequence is TGTGCCAGCAGTCTTTTCGGGACAGTGGAGGGAGGCTACACCTTC.